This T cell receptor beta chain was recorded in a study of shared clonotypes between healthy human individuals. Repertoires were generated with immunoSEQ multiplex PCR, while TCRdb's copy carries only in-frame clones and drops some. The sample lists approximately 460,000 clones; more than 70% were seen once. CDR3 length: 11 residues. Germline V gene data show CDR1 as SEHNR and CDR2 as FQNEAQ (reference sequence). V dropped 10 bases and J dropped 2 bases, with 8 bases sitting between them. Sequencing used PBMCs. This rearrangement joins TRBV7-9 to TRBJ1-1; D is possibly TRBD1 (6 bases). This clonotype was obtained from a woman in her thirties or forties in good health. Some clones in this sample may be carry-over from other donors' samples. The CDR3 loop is CAIRGNTEAFF. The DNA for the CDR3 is TGTGCCATCAGGGGAAACACTGAAGCTTTCTTT.